This is a list of T cell receptor beta chains from one sample in a study of blood T cell repertoires in COVID-19. The repertoire was sequenced with immunoSEQ multiplex PCR; TCRdb's copy has only in-frame clones and lacks some. The sample consists of hundreds of thousands of clones, around 85% of them appearing once. Sequenced: PBMCs or T cells enriched from blood (not recorded which). These receptors all come from a woman between 40 and 50 years old with acute COVID-19. Each CDR3 is given with its conserved first and last residue. The D gene is left open where the match is weak. For some rows the clone size is stated as once, few or many, or as a class when expanded; others skip it.

-	TRBV19	-	TRBJ2-3	TGTGCCAGTAGAATATCGGGGACAGATACGCAGTATTTT	CASRISGTDTQYF
once	TRBV10-1	TRBD2	TRBJ2-7	TGCGCCAGCAGTGAGTCACTTATGGGGGGGGCCTACGAGCAGTACTTC	CASSESLMGGAYEQYF
once	TRBV3-1/TRBV3-2	-	TRBJ2-6	TGTGCCAGCAGCCGGGGGGTATCTGGGGCCAACGTCCTGACTTTC	CASSRGVSGANVLTF
-	TRBV30	-	TRBJ1-1	TGTGCCTCCAAAGGGACTGATATGAACACTGAAGCTTTCTTT	CASKGTDMNTEAFF
-	TRBV27	-	TRBJ2-2	TGTGCCAGTGGACAAACCAACACCGGGGAGCTGTTTTTT	CASGQTNTGELFF
-	TRBV5-1	TRBD2	TRBJ2-1	TGCGCCAGCAGACCGACTAGCGTCGGGAATGAGCAGTTCTTC	CASRPTSVGNEQFF
-	TRBV5-4	-	TRBJ1-3	TGTGCCAGCAGCTCCGGGGGGGCCAGGAGAGTGGACACCATATATTTT	CASSSGGARRVDTIYF
-	TRBV30	-	TRBJ2-7	TGTGCCTGGTCATCAAACTACGAGCAGTACTTC	CAWSSNYEQYF
-	TRBV7-9	-	TRBJ1-3	TGTGCCAGCAGCTTGATACAGTCCTCTGGAAACACCATATATTTT	CASSLIQSSGNTIYF
-	TRBV5-1	TRBD1	TRBJ1-4	TGCGCCAGCAGGACCGGGACAGGGGCTGAAAAACTGTTTTTT	CASRTGTGAEKLFF
-	TRBV2	TRBD2	TRBJ2-3	TGTGCCAGCAGACAGACTAGCGGGAGCACAGATACGCAGTATTTT	CASRQTSGSTDTQYF
-	TRBV11-2	-	TRBJ2-7	TGTGCCAGCAGCTCCGGCGGAGGTCGGAAAGCCTACGAGCAGTACTTC	CASSSGGGRKAYEQYF
-	TRBV2	TRBD1	TRBJ2-7	TGTGCCAGCAGCGCCACCTTGACAGGGGGGTACGAGCAGTACTTC	CASSATLTGGYEQYF
-	TRBV15	TRBD2	TRBJ2-1	TGTGCCACCAGCAGAGTTACGGGAGGGCCAGTTGAGCAGTTCTTC	CATSRVTGGPVEQFF
-	TRBV2	TRBD1	TRBJ1-5	TGTGCCAGCAGTGTTAGACAGGGCCTCAATCAGCCCCAGCATTTT	CASSVRQGLNQPQHF
once	TRBV5-1	TRBD2	TRBJ2-3	TGCGCCAGCAGCCCCCTAGCGGGAGAGGGAGATACGCAGTATTTT	CASSPLAGEGDTQYF
-	TRBV3-1/TRBV3-2	TRBD1	TRBJ1-6	TGTGCCAGCAGCCAAGATACGGGACAGTATAATTCACCCCTCCACTTT	CASSQDTGQYNSPLHF
-	TRBV5-6	-	TRBJ2-1	TGTGCCAGCAGCGCCGATAGCGGAAGCTCCTACAATGAGCAGTTCTTC	CASSADSGSSYNEQFF
-	TRBV9	-	TRBJ2-7	TGTGCCAGCAGCATCGGGCGGGACCCCTCCTACGAGCAGTACTTC	CASSIGRDPSYEQYF
-	TRBV18	-	TRBJ1-6	TGTGCCAGCTCAGCCGGAGAGGGCAGAGCCTATAATTCACCCCTCCACTTT	CASSAGEGRAYNSPLHF
-	TRBV29-1	-	TRBJ1-4	TGCAGCGTGACTACCGTGGGGACGCGGGGGGAAAAACTGTTTTTT	CSVTTVGTRGEKLFF
once	TRBV19	TRBD2	TRBJ2-3	TGTGCCAGTAGTAGTCTAGCGGGAAGCACAGATACGCAGTATTTT	CASSSLAGSTDTQYF
-	TRBV19	-	TRBJ1-5	TGTGCCGTCGCAGGGGCAAGGGATAGCAATCAGCCCCAGCATTTT	CAVAGARDSNQPQHF
-	TRBV9	-	TRBJ1-1	TGTGCCAGCAGCGCGGGGGAGGGGAATAGTGAAGCTTTCTTT	CASSAGEGNSEAFF
-	TRBV5-8	TRBD1	TRBJ2-2	TGTGCCAGCAGCTTAACAGGGACAGGGGGATTGGTCACCGGGGAGCTGTTTTTT	CASSLTGTGGLVTGELFF
-	TRBV24-1	TRBD2	TRBJ2-2	TGTGCCACCAGTGATGCCAGGGGGCGAACTAGCGGGAGCCCTTCGAACACCGGGGAGCTGTTTTTT	CATSDARGRTSGSPSNTGELFF
-	TRBV19	TRBD1	TRBJ1-2	TGTGCCAGTAGTAGGGGGACAGCGTATAACTATGGCTACACCTTC	CASSRGTAYNYGYTF
once	TRBV28	TRBD1	TRBJ1-5	TGTGCCAGCAGTTTAGGAGCTCGGACAGGGGGGCCCCAGCATTTT	CASSLGARTGGPQHF
-	TRBV5-1	TRBD2	TRBJ2-7	TGCGCCAGCAGGGGAGGGAGCGAGCAGTACTTC	CASRGGSEQYF
-	TRBV19	-	TRBJ2-5	TGTGCCAGTAGTTCAGGGTCATTGGAGACCCAGTACTTC	CASSSGSLETQYF
-	TRBV18	TRBD1	TRBJ2-2	TGTGCCAGCTCACCGGGGACAGGGGGAGACACCGGGGAGCTGTTTTTT	CASSPGTGGDTGELFF
-	TRBV7-8	TRBD2	TRBJ2-1	TGTGCCAGCAGCCACCGCTGGGGGGGGACCTACAATGAGCAGTTCTTC	CASSHRWGGTYNEQFF
-	TRBV7-8	TRBD2	TRBJ2-7	TGTGCCAGCAGCTTACTAGCGGGAGGGCCGGGTGAGCAGTACTTC	CASSLLAGGPGEQYF
-	TRBV3-1/TRBV3-2	-	TRBJ1-2	TGTGCCAGCAGCCAATTAGGGGATGGCTACACCTTC	CASSQLGDGYTF
-	TRBV11-3	-	TRBJ2-5	TGTGCCAGCAGCTCACAAGAGACCCAGTACTTC	CASSSQETQYF
once	TRBV30	-	TRBJ1-4	TGTGCCTGGAGGGTCGATGGAGAATTTGAGGTACGAACTAATGAAAAACTGTTTTTT	CAWRVDGEFEVRTNEKLFF
-	TRBV5-1	-	TRBJ2-7	TGCGCCAGCAGCCCGGGAGCCCTAGCGCGAGAATGGACAACCTACGAGCAGTACTTC	CASSPGALAREWTTYEQYF
once	TRBV19	-	TRBJ1-5	TGTGCCAGTAGACCTACAGGGTTAGAAAATCAGCCCCAGCATTTT	CASRPTGLENQPQHF
-	TRBV29-1	TRBD1	TRBJ1-2	TGCAGCGTACCGGGACAGGGGGCGAATGGCTACACCTTC	CSVPGQGANGYTF
-	TRBV6-5	-	TRBJ2-2	TGTGCCAGCACCCCCCAGGTGGAGGGGTTCGGGGAGCTGTTTTTT	CASTPQVEGFGELFF